Shown below are 30 T cell receptor beta chains from a single sample sequenced in a study of OX40 agonist ivuxolimab in advanced cancers. The method was immunoSEQ multiplex PCR; TCRdb's version includes in-frame clones alone and lacks a portion of them. The sample has 35,000 to 45,000 clones; 60% to 85% are singletons. The starting material was CD4+ or CD8+ T cells sorted from blood, obtained in a trial of the OX40 agonist ivuxolimab. The source is an adult with an advanced solid tumor such as melanoma, head and neck, liver or kidney cancer.

The chain is built from TRBV15 and TRBJ1-4; weak D call: TRBD1 (5 bases). This CDR3 has 16 residues. The ends were cut back, 0 bases at V and 0 bases at J, with 8 bases in the middle. The V gene's germline CDR1 is LNHNV and CDR2 YYDKDF (reference sequence). Here the CDR3 DNA reads TGTGCCACCAGCAGAGACCGGACATCAACTAATGAAAAACTGTTTTTT. Protein product: CATSRDRTSTNEKLFF. Based on the CDR3 plus reference TRBV15 and TRBJ1-4, the full variable domain is DAMVIQNPRYQVTQFGKPVTLSCSQTLNHNVMYWYQQKSSQAPKLLFHYYDKDFNNEADTPDNFQSRRPNTSFCFLDIRSPGLGDTAMYLCATSRDRTSTNEKLFFGSGTQLSVL.

V is TRBV5-1 and J is TRBJ2-1; D is possibly TRBD1 (6 bases). Germline CDR1 SGHRS, CDR2 YFSETQ. The CDR3 sequence is 15 residues long. With 0 bases removed from V and 0 bases from J, the gap between germline ends came to 7 bases. The CDR3 protein is CASSLDRVSYNEQFF. CDR3 bases: TGCGCCAGCAGCTTGGACAGGGTCTCCTACAATGAGCAGTTCTTC. Drawing the rest from reference TRBV5-1 and TRBJ2-1, the complete variable domain is KAGVTQTPRYLIKTRGQQVTLSCSPISGHRSVSWYQQTPGQGLQFLFEYFSETQRNKGNFPGRFSGRQFSNSRSEMNVSTLELGDSALYLCASSLDRVSYNEQFFGPGTRLTVL.

Turning to this clone: The junction does not match germline at one end; this may be a read error. The same CDR3 can be traced to other DNA sequences in this sample. V and J are TRBV5-6 and TRBJ2-3; 13 bases are a match to TRBD2. This CDR3 spans 18 amino acids. CDR1 and CDR2 from the germline V gene are SGHDT and YYEEEE. The CDR3 sequence is CASSPLLTSGGRTDTQYF. The CDR3, as DNA: TGTGCCAGCAGCCCACTCTTGACTAGCGGGGGGCGCACAGATACGCAGTACTTT.

The chain joins TRBV11-1 to TRBJ2-7, with TRBD2 matching 11 bases. The CDR3 runs 16 residues. CDR1 SGHAT and CDR2 FQDESV come from the germline V gene (reference sequence). Trimming took 3 bases from V and 4 from J; bases not matched to a gene: 8. The CDR3 region is CASSFSLAGDGYEQYF. The CDR3 bases are TGTGCCAGCAGCTTTTCACTAGCGGGAGACGGGTACGAGCAGTACTTC.

This chain joins TRBV2 and TRBJ2-5; 9 bases are a match to TRBD2. The CDR3 is 16 amino acids. Germline CDR1 SNHLY, CDR2 FYNNEI. V lost 3 bases and J lost 5; bases outside the gene matches: 10. CDR3 nucleotides: TGTGCCAGCAGTGAGCCGAGCGGGGGGCCCTCGGAGACCCAGTACTTC. It encodes CASSEPSGGPSETQYF.

The table lists this clone with a few counts. The V and J genes are TRBV19 and TRBJ1-2; 8 bases match TRBD1. This CDR3 has 13 residues. V lost 5 bases, J lost 5 bases, and 4 bases stayed unmatched. The germline V gene encodes CDR1 LNHDA and CDR2 SQIVND (reference sequence). For the CDR3, the DNA is TGTGCCAGTAGTGGGGGACAGGTTTATGGCTACACCTTC. This gives the protein CASSGGQVYGYTF.

This clone was seen only a few times. This chain connects TRBV7-3 to TRBJ2-5, with TRBD1 matching 7 bases. V lost 3 bases, J lost 3 bases, and 4 bases stayed unmatched. This CDR3 has 14 residues. CDR1 is SGHTA and CDR2 is FQGTGA in the germline V gene. The DNA for the CDR3 is TGTGCCAGCAGCTTCGCAGGACAGGAAGAGACCCAGTACTTC. This translates into CASSFAGQEETQYF.

V and J are TRBV30 and TRBJ2-7; D is unresolved. This CDR3 has 11 residues. The germline V gene encodes CDR1 GTSNPN and CDR2 SVGIG (reference sequence). Between the trimmed V and J ends, which lost 1 base and 3 bases, there was a span of 4 bases. The CDR3 loop reads CAWSESYEQYF. The CDR3, as DNA: TGTGCCTGGAGTGAAAGCTACGAGCAGTACTTC.

V is TRBV12-5 and J is TRBJ2-5; D not certain. The CDR3 spans 16 residues. V gave up 4 bases and J gave up 1 base, with 16 bases separating them. Germline V gene sequence: CDR1 LGHNT, CDR2 FRNRAP. The CDR3 here is CASGSQSVSGQETQYF. The CDR3 coding sequence is TGTGCTAGTGGTTCCCAGTCAGTGTCGGGCCAAGAGACCCAGTACTTC.

This chain uses TRBV4-1 with TRBJ1-1; 10 bases agree with TRBD1. J lost 5 bases, V lost 2 bases, and 8 bases had no gene match. The CDR3 has 16 residues. CDR1 and CDR2 (germline): MGHRA, YSYEKL. The CDR3 loop is CASSQRDRGGGTEAFF. As DNA, the CDR3 is TGCGCCAGCAGCCAACGGGACAGGGGAGGCGGAACTGAAGCTTTCTTT.

This clone has only a few counts. CDR3 amino acids: CASSPPFGAGESTGELFF. In DNA, the CDR3 is TGTGCCAGCAGCCCGCCGTTCGGGGCGGGGGAGAGCACCGGGGAGCTGTTTTTT. The chain is built from TRBV7-2 and TRBJ2-2, with 7 bases matching TRBD2. The CDR3 has 18 residues. Germline trimming cut 5 bases from V and 4 bases from J; bases unmatched to any gene: 16. The germline CDR1 and CDR2 sequences are SGHTA and FQGNSA.

J is TRBJ2-7 and V is TRBV7-3; a weak D match, TRBD2 (5 bases). The CDR3 runs to 14 residues. The V end was cut by 5 bases, the J end by 0 bases, with 11 bases between. Per the germline V gene, CDR1 is SGHTA and CDR2 is FQGTGA. The CDR3 DNA is TGTGCCAGCAGCCCTGGGAGCCCCTCCTACGAGCAGTACTTC. Protein sequence: CASSPGSPSYEQYF.

The chain employs TRBV25-1 and TRBJ2-2; 9 positions match TRBD1. Looked up from germline, CDR1 is MGHDK and CDR2 is SYGVNS. The CDR3 has 13 amino acids. V lost 4 bases, J lost 6 bases, and 0 bases stayed unmatched. The CDR3 DNA reads TGTGCCAGCAGTGGACAGGGGGCCGGGGAGCTGTTTTTT. Amino acids: CASSGQGAGELFF.

The chain couples TRBV5-6 to TRBJ1-1; 7 bases map to TRBD1. The germline CDR1 and CDR2 sequences are SGHDT and YYEEEE. The CDR3 has 16 amino acids. The ends lost 5 bases at V and 0 bases at J; junction bases unmatched: 10. CDR3 DNA: TGTGCCAGCAGGAAAGCAGGGGGGCGGCTGAACACTGAAGCTTTCTTT. This sequence encodes CASRKAGGRLNTEAFF. The full variable domain, with the rest looked up from reference TRBV5-6 and TRBJ1-1, is DAGVTQSPTHLIKTRGQQVTLRCSPKSGHDTVSWYQQALGQGPQFIFQYYEEEERQRGNFPDRFSGHQFPNYSSELNVNALLLGDSALYLCASRKAGGRLNTEAFFGQGTRLTVV.

This chain connects TRBV5-6 to TRBJ2-7, with D perhaps matching TRBD2 (7 bases). The CDR3 length is 13 residues. Trimming removed 4 bases from V and 7 bases from J, with 15 bases in between. Germline CDR1 SGHDT, CDR2 YYEEEE. CDR3 loop: CASSRPRGGEQYF. The CDR3 region has the DNA TGTGCCAGCAGCCGACCAAGGGGGGGTGAGCAGTACTTC. Using reference TRBV5-6 and TRBJ2-7 for the parts outside the CDR3, the full variable domain is DAGVTQSPTHLIKTRGQQVTLRCSPKSGHDTVSWYQQALGQGPQFIFQYYEEEERQRGNFPDRFSGHQFPNYSSELNVNALLLGDSALYLCASSRPRGGEQYFGPGTRLTVT.

The rearrangement joins TRBV19 to TRBJ2-3, with unresolved D. The CDR3 covers 15 residues. Germline assignment: CDR1 LNHDA and CDR2 SQIVND (reference sequence). The V and J ends lost 5 bases and 0 bases respectively, with 12 bases between them. CDR3 residues: CASSLRWGSTDTQYF. DNA of the CDR3: TGTGCCAGTAGTCTCCGGTGGGGTAGCACAGATACGCAGTATTTT.

V is TRBV15 and J is TRBJ1-5, with D unclear. V shed 0 bases and J shed 0 bases, with 9 bases lying between them. This CDR3 has 16 amino acids. Per the germline V gene, CDR1 is LNHNV and CDR2 is YYDKDF (reference sequence). CDR3 nucleotide sequence: TGTGCCACCAGCAGAGATTGGGTCGTTAGCAATCAGCCCCAGCATTTT. Translating it yields CATSRDWVVSNQPQHF.

The rearrangement links TRBV9 to TRBJ1-6, with TRBD1 matching 9 bases. Per the germline V gene, CDR1 is SGDLS and CDR2 is YYNGEE. V shed 5 bases and J 6 bases; nucleotides not matched to a gene: 3. The CDR3 spans 14 residues. Here the CDR3 reads CASRGDRVNSPLHF. CDR3 in DNA: TGTGCCAGCAGGGGGGACAGGGTTAATTCACCCCTCCACTTT.

V and J are TRBV2 and TRBJ2-2; 7 nucleotides align to TRBD2. V lost 7 bases, J lost 5 bases, and 10 bases stayed unmatched. The CDR3 has 15 residues. Germline V gene data show CDR1 as SNHLY and CDR2 as FYNNEI. As DNA, the CDR3 is TGTGCCAGCACCCCCGATGGGGGGGGGACCGGGGAGCTGTTTTTT. The encoded protein is CASTPDGGGTGELFF.

The chain combines TRBV19 with TRBJ2-3, with TRBD1 matching 11 bases. The CDR3 is made up of 13 amino acids. V trimming: 8 bases; J trimming: 8 bases; junction bases outside the gene matches: 6. Germline V gene lookup returns CDR1 LNHDA and CDR2 SQIVND (reference sequence). The CDR3, as DNA: TGTGCCAGTGGCGGGACAGGGGGAACTACGCAGTATTTT. As protein: CASGGTGGTTQYF.

The gene calls are TRBV18 and TRBJ2-6; D may be TRBD1 (6 bases). CDR1 and CDR2 from the germline V gene are KGHSH and LQKENI. Trimming pared 3 bases from V and 0 bases from J, leaving 15 bases between. The CDR3 length is 18 residues. The CDR3 nucleotides are TGTGCCAGCTCACCTCGACAGGCCCTTTCCTCTGGGGCCAACGTCCTGACTTTC. Residues: CASSPRQALSSGANVLTF.

In its sample, this clone was seen a few times. The chain carries TRBV6-4 and TRBJ1-2, with D possibly being TRBD1 (6 bases). Germline CDR1 is MRHNA and CDR2 is SNTAGT. With 1 base removed from V and 8 bases from J, the gap between germline ends came to 17 bases. This CDR3 comprises 15 residues. The DNA for the CDR3 is TGTGCCAGCAGTGACTACAAGGACAGTCGTACCGGCTACACCTTC. Translating it yields CASSDYKDSRTGYTF.

The chain has TRBV7-2 and TRBJ2-1; TRBD2 matches 9 bases. Per germline, CDR1 SGHTA and CDR2 FQGNSA. V lost 5 bases to trimming and J lost 6 bases; unmatched junction nucleotides: 5. CDR3 length: 14 amino acids. CDR3 nucleotide sequence: TGTGCCAGCAGCCCGGGACTAGCCGTCAATGAGCAGTTCTTC. This sequence encodes CASSPGLAVNEQFF.

The rearrangement uses TRBV6-5 and TRBJ1-2; D possibly corresponds to TRBD1 (6 bases). The V and J ends lost 7 bases and 2 bases respectively, with 17 bases between them. Germline lookup yields CDR1 MNHEY and CDR2 SVGAGI. CDR3 length equals 15 residues. The CDR3 is CASTYPTGINYGYTF. The CDR3 DNA follows: TGTGCCAGCACCTACCCCACAGGGATCAACTATGGCTACACCTTC.

The chain uses TRBV28 and TRBJ2-7, with D perhaps assigned TRBD1 or TRBD2 (5 bases each). V lost 4 bases and J 6 bases, leaving 10 bases between the germline ends. The CDR3 has 12 amino acids. Germline CDR1 and CDR2: MDHEN and SYDVKM. CDR3 coding DNA: TGTGCCAGCAGTTCTAGTGGGGGCGAGCAGTACTTC. As protein: CASSSSGGEQYF.

The CDR3 nucleotides are TGTGCCAGGGAAAACAGGGACCCCTACGAGCAGTACTTC. It specifies CARENRDPYEQYF. The chain carries TRBV14 and TRBJ2-7, with D maybe TRBD1 (6 bases). Trimming took 9 bases from V and 2 from J, leaving 14 bases between them. Germline V lookup: CDR1 SGHDN, CDR2 FVKESK. This CDR3 spans 13 amino acids.

The V gene is TRBV5-5, the J gene TRBJ1-5, with D hard to call. Per the germline V gene, CDR1 is SGHKS and CDR2 is YYEKEE (reference sequence). The length of the CDR3 is 15 residues. The V and J ends lost 2 bases and 1 base respectively, with 10 bases between them. CDR3 coding DNA: TGTGCCAGCAGCTTCGCGGGGATGAGCAATCAGCCCCAGCATTTT. Amino acids: CASSFAGMSNQPQHF. The complete variable domain, with remaining parts taken from reference TRBV5-5 and TRBJ1-5, reads DAGVTQSPTHLIKTRGQQVTLRCSPISGHKSVSWYQQVLGQGPQFIFQYYEKEERGRGNFPDRFSARQFPNYSSELNVNALLLGDSALYLCASSFAGMSNQPQHFGDGTRLSIL.

This chain joins TRBV25-1 and TRBJ2-1; 8 bases agree with TRBD1. The CDR3 loop spans 16 amino acids. Germline V gene lookup returns CDR1 MGHDK and CDR2 SYGVNS. V was pared by 3 bases and J by 4 bases, with 8 bases of the junction left unmatched. This chain's CDR3 is CASSDTDRALYNEQFF. The CDR3 DNA sequence: TGTGCCAGCAGTGATACGGACAGGGCACTTTACAATGAGCAGTTCTTC. The variable domain in full, with the rest retrieved from reference TRBV25-1 and TRBJ2-1, is EADIYQTPRYLVIGTGKKITLECSQTMGHDKMYWYQQDPGMELHLIHYSYGVNSTEKGDLSSESTVSRIRTEHFPLTLESARPSHTSQYLCASSDTDRALYNEQFFGPGTRLTVL.

The chain is built from TRBV7-1 and TRBJ1-2; D is unresolved. TRBV7-1 is an ORF, with its function uncertain. Trimming stripped 5 bases from V and 6 bases from J, with 13 bases between. This CDR3 comprises 13 residues. CDR3: CASSVQNRDGYTF. DNA for the CDR3: TGTGCCAGCAGCGTTCAAAATAGAGATGGCTACACCTTC.

This clone was seen a few times. The chain carries TRBV14 and TRBJ1-3; no definite D call. Trimming pared 6 bases from V and 4 bases from J, leaving 4 bases between. CDR3 length equals 11 residues. Per germline, CDR1 SGHDN and CDR2 FVKESK. Written as DNA, the CDR3 is TGTGCCAGCAGTCCCGGAAACACCATATATTTT. Its protein product is CASSPGNTIYF.